These 26 T cell receptor beta chains came from one sample sequenced in a study of breast tumors, draining lymph nodes, adjacent tissues. Axillary draining lymph nodes of breast cancer patients supplied the node samples. TCRdb processed the multiplex PCR reads anew with MiXCR; each CDR3 protein has one entry. The data show roughly 130,000 distinct CDR3 sequences, with 20% seen just once and around 3.5% held by the top ten. The sample taken for sequencing was axillary lymph node tissue. All receptors come from a female donor with breast cancer. Some clones in this sample may be carry-over from other donors' samples.

As to this clonotype: A much larger clone is a single base away; this may be a read error. The rearrangement joins TRBV3-1 to TRBJ2-1; the D gene is possibly TRBD2 (6 bases). The V gene's germline CDR1 is LGHDT and CDR2 YNNKEL (reference sequence). The germline V and J ends were trimmed by 2 bases and 6 bases, with 11 bases remaining between them. The CDR3 spans 14 residues. The CDR3: CASSQSRDCNEQFF. The CDR3 DNA reads as TGTGCCAGCAGCCAATCCAGGGACTGCAATGAGCAGTTCTTC.

This clonotype came up many times. The chain recombines TRBV5-4 with TRBJ1-2, with D unclear. CDR1 and CDR2 from the germline V gene are SGHNT and YYREEE (reference sequence). The germline V and J ends were trimmed by 0 bases and 8 bases, with 17 bases remaining between them. CDR3 length equals 15 residues. As DNA, the CDR3 is TGTGCCAGCAGCTTGGGGAAGATGGCCCCCCGGGGCTACACCTTC. Translating gives CASSLGKMAPRGYTF.

This clonotype has a count of ten or more. The chain links TRBV10-3 to TRBJ1-2; 10 bases map to TRBD1. There are 14 residues in the CDR3. V was pared by 7 bases and J by 3 bases, with 5 bases of the junction left unmatched. Germline assignment: CDR1 ENHRY and CDR2 SYGVKD. The CDR3 DNA reads TGTGCCATCACCCCCGGGACAGGGGACTATGGCTACACCTTC. It yields the protein CAITPGTGDYGYTF.

This clonotype was found many times. The chain carries TRBV5-1 and TRBJ1-2; 11 bases are a match to TRBD1. This CDR3 is built from 18 residues. After removal of 4 bases from V and 4 bases from J, the junction contained 15 bases not matched to a gene. In germline, CDR1 is SGHRS, CDR2 YFSETQ. CDR3 region: CASSPSPTGGTGGYGYTF. The CDR3 coding sequence is TGCGCCAGCAGCCCGAGCCCAACGGGCGGGACAGGGGGCTATGGCTACACCTTC.

This clonotype was counted ten times or more. This rearrangement joins TRBV5-1 to TRBJ2-3; D not certain. Deletions cut 0 bases from V and 0 bases from J, with 8 bases between. There are 15 residues in the CDR3. From germline, CDR1 is SGHRS and CDR2 YFSETQ. The CDR3 loop is CASSLVQTSTDTQYF. CDR3 DNA sequence: TGCGCCAGCAGCTTGGTTCAAACTAGCACAGATACGCAGTATTTT.

Many counts were recorded for this clonotype. The chain uses TRBV9 and TRBJ2-7; the match to TRBD1 covers 9 bases. Germline trimming cut 4 bases from V and 5 bases from J; bases unmatched to any gene: 7. CDR1 SGDLS and CDR2 YYNGEE come from the germline V gene. CDR3 length: 14 amino acids. Written as DNA, the CDR3 is TGTGCCAGCAGCCGGGACAGGGATATTGACGAGCAGTACTTC. The encoded protein is CASSRDRDIDEQYF.

This clonotype was observed many times. The rearrangement uses TRBV20-1 and TRBJ2-3; 14 nucleotides align to TRBD2. The CDR3 spans 17 residues. Germline CDR1 DFQATT, CDR2 SNEGSKA (reference sequence). The ends lost 4 bases at V and 3 bases at J; junction bases unmatched: 9. CDR3 nucleotide sequence: TGCAGTGCTACAGGGACTAGCGGGAGAGTGGGTACAGATACGCAGTATTTT. Protein product: CSATGTSGRVGTDTQYF.

As for this clonotype: One end of the junction varies from germline; a read error may be responsible. The chain recombines TRBV19 with TRBJ1-5; D is ambiguous. CDR1 is LNHDA and CDR2 is SQIVND in the germline V gene (reference sequence). This CDR3 has 15 residues. The CDR3 protein is CASSEYRATHQPPHF. DNA for the CDR3: TGTGCCAGTAGTGAGTACCGGGCCACCCATCAGCCCCCGCATTTT.

The J gene is TRBJ2-5, the V gene TRBV18; TRBD2 aligns across 7 bases. Germline V gene lookup returns CDR1 KGHSH and CDR2 LQKENI. Losses at the gene ends were 3 bases for V and 3 bases for J; bases not matched to a gene: 7. CDR3 size: 15 residues. CDR3 coding DNA: TGTGCCAGCTCACCGCGACACGGGGGGAAAGAGACCCAGTACTTC. Translated: CASSPRHGGKETQYF.

This clonotype was found many times. The V gene is TRBV24-1, the J gene TRBJ2-5; 11 nucleotides align to TRBD1. Germline V gene sequence: CDR1 KGHDR, CDR2 SFDVKD. V lost 9 bases and J lost 4; bases outside the gene matches: 6. The CDR3 length is 14 residues. This chain's CDR3 is CATSGTGGLETQYF. The DNA for the CDR3 is TGTGCCACCTCCGGGACAGGGGGGTTAGAGACCCAGTACTTC.

This clonotype was counted a few times. The chain joins TRBV6-2 or TRBV6-3 to TRBJ1-4; D remains ambiguous. This CDR3 is 14 amino acids long. Germline CDR1 and CDR2: MNHEY and SVGEGT. V was trimmed by 10 bases and J by 0 bases, leaving 12 bases between them. This CDR3 is CATGRKATNEKLFF. In DNA, the CDR3 is TGTGCCACTGGACGGAAAGCAACTAATGAAAAACTGTTTTTT.

This clonotype appeared many times. CDR3: CASSSRTGPVGGYTF. The DNA for the CDR3 is TGTGCCAGCAGCTCCAGAACAGGGCCCGTAGGCGGCTACACCTTC. The rearrangement links TRBV9 to TRBJ1-2, with TRBD1 as a possible D gene (6 bases). The ends were cut back, 4 bases at V and 8 bases at J, with 21 bases in the middle. CDR3 length: 15 residues. CDR1 and CDR2 (germline): SGDLS, YYNGEE.

Points on this clonotype: Possible read error: a much larger clone is one base away. The chain recombines TRBV6-1 with TRBJ2-6; 7 bases are a match to TRBD1. The germline V gene encodes CDR1 MNHNS and CDR2 SASEGT. The CDR3 covers 15 residues. DNA for the CDR3: TGTTCCAGCATCAGGACAGGAACTGGGGCCAACGTCCTGACTTTC. The encoded protein is CSSIRTGTGANVLTF.

This clonotype was counted many times. The chain uses TRBV29-1 and TRBJ2-5; 10 bases are shared with TRBD1. The CDR3 has 15 amino acids. CDR1 SQVTM and CDR2 ANQGSEA come from the germline V gene. The CDR3 spells CSALGDRGLKETQYF. DNA of the CDR3: TGCAGTGCCCTTGGGGACAGGGGTTTAAAAGAGACCCAGTACTTC.

This clonotype has a count of ten or more. The chain employs TRBV5-6 and TRBJ2-7; no firm D call. The V gene lost 2 bases and the J gene lost 3 bases, with 6 bases spanning the gap. The CDR3 contains 12 residues. Germline V lookup: CDR1 SGHDT, CDR2 YYEEEE. The CDR3 region is CASSFDHYEQYF. The DNA of the CDR3 is TGTGCCAGCAGCTTCGACCACTACGAGCAGTACTTC.

This clonotype was observed many times. This chain connects TRBV5-1 to TRBJ1-3; D remains unclear. V dropped 5 bases and J dropped 0 bases, with 12 bases sitting between them. This CDR3 is built from 15 residues. CDR1 SGHRS and CDR2 YFSETQ come from the germline V gene. CDR3 nucleotides: TGCGCCAGCAGACCGGACGGGTTCTCTGGAAACACCATATATTTT. Protein: CASRPDGFSGNTIYF.

This clonotype was detected many times. V usage is TRBV24-1 and J usage is TRBJ2-1, with TRBD1 as a possible D gene (5 bases). CDR3 length equals 15 residues. Looked up from germline, CDR1 is KGHDR and CDR2 is SFDVKD. Trimming pared 5 bases from V and 0 bases from J, leaving 10 bases between. In DNA, the CDR3 is TGTGCCACCAGTGGCTACAGGAGCTCCTACAATGAGCAGTTCTTC. It is translated as CATSGYRSSYNEQFF.

This clonotype showed up just a few times. The chain joins TRBV12-3 or TRBV12-4 to TRBJ2-1, with 7 bases lining up with TRBD1. V trimming: 1 base; J trimming: 8 bases; junction bases outside the gene matches: 8. The CDR3 has 15 residues. The DNA for the CDR3 is TGTGCCAGCAGTTTAGAGGTAGGGGGCTCAGATGAGCAGTTCTTC. This codes for CASSLEVGGSDEQFF.

This clonotype has only a few counts. The chain links TRBV18 to TRBJ2-5; D perhaps matches TRBD1 (5 bases). The CDR3 sequence is 15 residues long. V was pared by 4 bases and J by 0 bases, with 12 bases between. Germline CDR1 reads KGHSH; CDR2 reads LQKENI. CDR3 in DNA: TGTGCCAGCTCACGCCTCCAGGGTGACCAAGAGACCCAGTACTTC. Protein sequence: CASSRLQGDQETQYF.

This clonotype was picked up many times. The chain employs TRBV20-1 and TRBJ1-2; no clear D. V gave up 3 bases and J gave up 3 bases, with 11 bases separating them. This CDR3 comprises 13 residues. Germline CDR1 is DFQATT and CDR2 is SNEGSKA (reference sequence). Here the CDR3 reads CSARATADYGYTF. The CDR3 DNA reads as TGCAGTGCTAGGGCGACCGCGGACTATGGCTACACCTTC.

This clonotype was observed many times. No conserved phenylalanine or tryptophan is present at the end of the CDR3, so a read error is the likely explanation. It is unclear where the CDR3 begins or ends on the DNA, so no DNA is shown, and the CDR3 is as TCRdb lists it. This chain joins TRBV3-1 and TRBJ2-3; TRBD2 was called by the table and not checked on the DNA. Looked up from germline, CDR1 is LGHDT and CDR2 is YNNKEL (reference sequence). The CDR3 totals 14 residues, both ends included. The CDR3 protein is CASSPGTSGGALSH.

This chain connects TRBV11-2 to TRBJ2-1; 7 bases are shared with TRBD2. The germline V gene encodes CDR1 SGHAT and CDR2 FQNNGV. V gave up 3 bases and J gave up 7 bases; unmatched junction bases: 9. The CDR3 loop spans 15 amino acids. As DNA, the CDR3 is TGTGCCAGCAGCTTGGTCGGGACTAAAAAGAATGAGCAGTTCTTC. Its translation: CASSLVGTKKNEQFF.

This clonotype was found many times. CDR3 DNA: TGTGCCAGTAGTTTTTCTATAGCACGCACAGATACGCAGTATTTT. Translated: CASSFSIARTDTQYF. This chain joins TRBV19 and TRBJ2-3; D unresolved. Germline CDR1 reads LNHDA; CDR2 reads SQIVND (reference sequence). The CDR3 extends over 15 amino acids. Between the trimmed V and J ends, which lost 5 bases and 1 base, there was a span of 13 bases.

This clonotype appeared many times. CDR3 protein: CASSPRGRTQYF. Here the CDR3 DNA reads TGTGCCAGCTCACCGCGGGGGAGGACCCAGTACTTC. This chain connects TRBV18 to TRBJ2-5; 7 bases are shared with TRBD2. Germline CDR1 is KGHSH and CDR2 is LQKENI. The CDR3 is 12 amino acids. V shed 3 bases, J shed 7 bases, and the junction held 2 bases outside the gene matches.

This clonotype was found many times. The chain joins TRBV20-1 to TRBJ1-5; D ambiguous. Deletions cut 4 bases from V and 0 bases from J, with 16 bases between. The CDR3 length is 16 residues. Germline V CDR1 and CDR2: DFQATT, SNEGSKA (reference sequence). CDR3 amino acids: CSAIHRHLNSNQPQHF. The CDR3 DNA reads as TGCAGTGCTATCCACCGACACCTTAATAGCAATCAGCCCCAGCATTTT.

This clonotype appeared many times. The chain is built from TRBV9 and TRBJ2-1; TRBD2 matches 7 bases. The CDR3 has 15 residues. Germline CDR1 reads SGDLS; CDR2 reads YYNGEE. V shed 7 bases and J 0 bases; nucleotides not matched to a gene: 7. CDR3 sequence (DNA): TGTGCCAGCTGCCTAGGCGGGAGCTCCTACAATGAGCAGTTCTTC. Amino acids: CASCLGGSSYNEQFF. The entire variable domain, with the rest obtained from reference TRBV9 and TRBJ2-1, is as follows: DSGVTQTPKHLITATGQRVTLRCSPRSGDLSVYWYQQSLDQGLQFLIQYYNGEERAKGNILERFSAQQFPDLHSELNLSSLELGDSALYFCASCLGGSSYNEQFFGPGTRLTVL.